The rows below give T cell receptor beta chains drawn from one sample of a study of T cells in localized non-small cell lung cancer. Assay used: immunoSEQ multiplex PCR; TCRdb lists only in-frame clones, some missing. The sample lists some 52,000 clones, 80% to 90% occurring once. Sequenced here: peripheral blood, sampled before any cancer treatment. Receptor source: a male donor at least 60 years old with stage III squamous cell lung carcinoma. Both conserved end residues are part of each CDR3. Each record gives: J gene, V gene, D gene, clone size, CDR3 protein, CDR3 DNA. The D gene is left open where the match is weak. Rows give clone size only sometimes, using once, few, many, or a class for an expanded clone.

TRBJ2-5 TRBV2 TRBD1 - CASSRVGTGGETQYF TGTGCCAGCAGTCGAGTGGGGACAGGGGGAGAGACCCAGTACTTC
TRBJ2-2 TRBV19 - once CASNTEGQTGELFF TGTGCCAGTAACACAGAGGGGCAAACCGGGGAGCTGTTTTTT
TRBJ2-7 TRBV5-1 TRBD1 - CASSLLPRGTSYEQYF TGCGCCAGCAGCTTGCTCCCCAGGGGGACCTCCTACGAGCAGTACTTC
TRBJ2-5 TRBV19 TRBD1 many CASSADRVQETQYF TGTGCCAGTAGTGCGGACAGGGTCCAAGAGACCCAGTACTTC
TRBJ2-7 TRBV6-6 TRBD1 medium-sized CASSSAGGLIYEQYF TGTGCCAGCAGTTCTGCAGGGGGTTTAATCTACGAGCAGTACTTC
TRBJ2-3 TRBV28 - once CASSQRPRTDTQYF TGTGCCAGCAGTCAACGGCCCCGCACAGATACGCAGTATTTT
TRBJ2-5 TRBV30 TRBD2 - CAWGGVGREETQYF TGTGCCTGGGGGGGAGTCGGGAGGGAAGAGACCCAGTACTTC
TRBJ1-6 TRBV11-2 - - CASSPRGSYSPLHF TGTGCCAGCAGCCCGCGCGGCTCTTACTCACCCCTCCACTTT
TRBJ2-2 TRBV5-1 - - CASSRRPGRDTGELFF TGCGCCAGCAGCCGCCGTCCGGGGCGAGACACCGGGGAGCTGTTTTTT
TRBJ1-2 TRBV9 - - CASSVGLLSGGYGYTF TGTGCCAGCAGCGTAGGGCTACTTTCCGGGGGCTATGGCTACACCTTC
TRBJ1-6 TRBV2 TRBD1 - CASSGRTGNSPLHF TGTGCCAGCAGTGGAAGGACAGGGAATTCACCCCTCCACTTT
TRBJ2-1 TRBV21-1 - once CASSKDPGQGAHEQFF TGTGCCAGCAGCAAAGACCCAGGACAAGGGGCCCATGAGCAGTTCTTC
TRBJ1-2 TRBV29-1 - - CSVRVGEYGYTF TGCAGCGTTAGGGTTGGCGAGTATGGCTACACCTTC
TRBJ1-3 TRBV5-4 TRBD1 - CASSHGQGSTYSGNTIYF TGTGCCAGCAGCCACGGACAGGGGTCGACATACTCTGGAAACACCATATATTTT
TRBJ1-5 TRBV6-6 TRBD1 once CASEGTGGNQPQHF TGTGCCAGCGAGGGGACAGGGGGCAATCAGCCCCAGCATTTT
TRBJ1-2 TRBV4-2 TRBD1 - CASSQDMGQVDGYTF TGTGCCAGCAGCCAAGATATGGGACAGGTGGATGGCTACACCTTC
TRBJ1-2 TRBV11-2 - - CASSRVRGQTYGYTF TGTGCCAGCAGCCGGGTGCGGGGGCAAACCTATGGCTACACCTTC
TRBJ1-3 TRBV18 - - CASSPTDSGNTIYF TGTGCCAGCTCCCCGACAGACTCTGGAAACACCATATATTTT
TRBJ2-1 TRBV9 - - CASSVGGGNNEQFF TGTGCCAGCAGCGTAGGAGGGGGAAACAATGAGCAGTTCTTC
TRBJ2-1 TRBV6-1 TRBD2 many CASSEAWEGGFNEQFF TGTGCCAGCAGTGAAGCGTGGGAGGGAGGGTTCAATGAGCAGTTCTTC
TRBJ2-2 TRBV12-5 - - CASGLVRTGELFF TGTGCTAGTGGTTTGGTGAGAACCGGGGAGCTGTTTTTT
TRBJ1-1 TRBV5-4 - few CASAGGGTNTEAFF TGTGCCAGCGCGGGGGGCGGGACGAACACTGAAGCTTTCTTT
TRBJ2-1 TRBV9 TRBD2 - CASSGTSGGPLYNEQFF TGTGCCAGCAGCGGGACTAGCGGGGGACCTCTTTACAATGAGCAGTTCTTC
TRBJ1-5 TRBV19 - - CASSWAEEGQPQHF TGTGCCAGTAGTTGGGCAGAAGAGGGTCAGCCCCAGCATTTT
TRBJ2-3 TRBV5-4 - - CASSLGGATDTQYF TGTGCCAGCAGCTTGGGGGGGGCCACAGATACGCAGTATTTT
TRBJ2-3 TRBV7-7 TRBD2 - CASSASGANTDTQYF TGTGCCAGCAGCGCTAGCGGGGCGAACACAGATACGCAGTATTTT
TRBJ1-2 TRBV19 TRBD1 - CASSPDRGQGYTF TGTGCCAGTAGTCCCGACAGGGGGCAAGGCTACACCTTC
TRBJ1-5 TRBV19 - - CASSIDLQPQHF TGTGCCAGTAGTATAGATCTACAGCCCCAGCATTTT
TRBJ2-7 TRBV5-6 - - CASNPSWVSNEQYF TGTGCCAGCAACCCCTCCTGGGTTAGCAACGAGCAGTACTTC